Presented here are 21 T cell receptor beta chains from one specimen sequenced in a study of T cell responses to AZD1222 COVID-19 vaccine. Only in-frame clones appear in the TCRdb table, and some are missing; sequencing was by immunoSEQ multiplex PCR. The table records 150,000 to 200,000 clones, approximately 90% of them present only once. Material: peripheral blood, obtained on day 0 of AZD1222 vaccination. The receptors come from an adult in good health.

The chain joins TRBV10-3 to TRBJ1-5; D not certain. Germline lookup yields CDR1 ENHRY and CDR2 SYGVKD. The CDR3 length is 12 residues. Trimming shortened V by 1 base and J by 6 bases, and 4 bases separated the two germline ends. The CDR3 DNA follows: TGTGCCATCAGTGAGTTAGGTCAGCCCCAGCATTTT. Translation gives CAISELGQPQHF.

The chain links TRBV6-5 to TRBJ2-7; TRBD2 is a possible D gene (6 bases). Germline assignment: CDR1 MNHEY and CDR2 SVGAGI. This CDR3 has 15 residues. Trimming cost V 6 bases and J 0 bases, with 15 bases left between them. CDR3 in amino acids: CASSRTGTVSYEQYF. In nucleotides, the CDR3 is TGTGCCAGCAGCAGAACCGGGACTGTCTCCTACGAGCAGTACTTC.

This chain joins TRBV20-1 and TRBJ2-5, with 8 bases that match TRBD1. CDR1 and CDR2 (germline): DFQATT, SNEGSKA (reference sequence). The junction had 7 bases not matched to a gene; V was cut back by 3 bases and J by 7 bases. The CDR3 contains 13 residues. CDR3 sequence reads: CSASMDRDRTQYF. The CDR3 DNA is TGCAGTGCTAGTATGGACAGGGATCGGACCCAGTACTTC.

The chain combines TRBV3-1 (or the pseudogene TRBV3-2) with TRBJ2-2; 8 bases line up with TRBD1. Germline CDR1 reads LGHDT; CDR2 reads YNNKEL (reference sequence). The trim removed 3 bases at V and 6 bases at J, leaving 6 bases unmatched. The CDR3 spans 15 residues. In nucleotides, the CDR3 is TGTGCCAGCAGCCAGCCGGGACAGGTGGCCGGGGAGCTGTTTTTT. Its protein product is CASSQPGQVAGELFF.

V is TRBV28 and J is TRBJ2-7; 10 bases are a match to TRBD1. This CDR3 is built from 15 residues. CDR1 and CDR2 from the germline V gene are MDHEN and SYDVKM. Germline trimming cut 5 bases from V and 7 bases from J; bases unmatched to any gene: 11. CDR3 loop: CASSTPGQGTEEQYF. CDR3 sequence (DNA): TGTGCCAGCAGTACCCCGGGACAGGGGACTGAAGAGCAGTACTTC.

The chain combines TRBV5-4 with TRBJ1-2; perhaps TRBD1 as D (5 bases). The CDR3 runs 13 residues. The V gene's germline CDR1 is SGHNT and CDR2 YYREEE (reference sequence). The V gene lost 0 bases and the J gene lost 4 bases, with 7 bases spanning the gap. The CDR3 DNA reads TGTGCCAGCAGCTTGGACGGGGGCTATGGCTACACCTTC. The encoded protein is CASSLDGGYGYTF.

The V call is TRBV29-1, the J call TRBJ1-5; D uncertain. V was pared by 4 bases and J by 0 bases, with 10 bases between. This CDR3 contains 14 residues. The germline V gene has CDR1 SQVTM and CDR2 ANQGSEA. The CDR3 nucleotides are TGCAGCGTTGCAACGGGTTATAGCAATCAGCCCCAGCATTTT. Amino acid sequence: CSVATGYSNQPQHF.

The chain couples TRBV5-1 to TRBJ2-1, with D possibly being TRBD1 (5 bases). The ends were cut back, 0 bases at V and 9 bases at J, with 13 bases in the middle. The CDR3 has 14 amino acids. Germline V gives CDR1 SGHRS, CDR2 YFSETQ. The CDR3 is CASSLEGRVGEQFF. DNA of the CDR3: TGCGCCAGCAGCTTGGAAGGCAGGGTGGGTGAGCAGTTCTTC. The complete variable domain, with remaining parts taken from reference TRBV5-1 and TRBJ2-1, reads KAGVTQTPRYLIKTRGQQVTLSCSPISGHRSVSWYQQTPGQGLQFLFEYFSETQRNKGNFPGRFSGRQFSNSRSEMNVSTLELGDSALYLCASSLEGRVGEQFFGPGTRLTVL.

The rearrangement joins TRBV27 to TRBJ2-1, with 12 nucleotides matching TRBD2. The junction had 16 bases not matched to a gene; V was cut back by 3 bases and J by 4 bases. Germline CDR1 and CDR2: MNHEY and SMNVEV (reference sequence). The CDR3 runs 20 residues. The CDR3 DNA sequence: TGTGCCAGCAGTTTCTTCGCATTTCAGACTAGCGGGGGCTCGTACAATGAGCAGTTCTTC. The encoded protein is CASSFFAFQTSGGSYNEQFF.

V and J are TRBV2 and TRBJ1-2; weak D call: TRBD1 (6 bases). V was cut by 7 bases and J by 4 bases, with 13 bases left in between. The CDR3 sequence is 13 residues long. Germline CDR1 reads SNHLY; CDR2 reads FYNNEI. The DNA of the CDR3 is TGTGCCAGCATACAGGACAGCTCCTATGGCTACACCTTC. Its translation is CASIQDSSYGYTF. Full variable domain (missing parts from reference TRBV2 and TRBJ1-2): EPEVTQTPSHQVTQMGQEVILRCVPISNHLYFYWYRQILGQKVEFLVSFYNNEISEKSEIFDDQFSVERPDGSNFTLKIRSTKLEDSAMYFCASIQDSSYGYTFGSGTRLTVV.

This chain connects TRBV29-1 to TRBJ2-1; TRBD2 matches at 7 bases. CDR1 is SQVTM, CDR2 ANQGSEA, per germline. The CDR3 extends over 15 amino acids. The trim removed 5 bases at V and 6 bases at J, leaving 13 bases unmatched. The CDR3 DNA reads TGCAGCGTTAAGTCCGGTTCTAGCGGAGTCAATGAGCAGTTCTTC. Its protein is CSVKSGSSGVNEQFF.

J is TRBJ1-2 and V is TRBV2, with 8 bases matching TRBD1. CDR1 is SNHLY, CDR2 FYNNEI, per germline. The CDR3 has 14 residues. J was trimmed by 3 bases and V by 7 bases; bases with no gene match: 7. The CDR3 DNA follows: TGTGCCAGCATCCCAGGGGGCTCAGACTATGGCTACACCTTC. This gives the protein CASIPGGSDYGYTF.

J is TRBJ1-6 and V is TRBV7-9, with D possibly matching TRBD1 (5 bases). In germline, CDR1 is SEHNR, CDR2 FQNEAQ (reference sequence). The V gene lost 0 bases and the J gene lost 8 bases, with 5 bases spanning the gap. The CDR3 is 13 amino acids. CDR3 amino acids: CASSLAGDSPLHF. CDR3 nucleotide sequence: TGTGCCAGCAGCTTAGCGGGGGATTCACCCCTCCACTTT.

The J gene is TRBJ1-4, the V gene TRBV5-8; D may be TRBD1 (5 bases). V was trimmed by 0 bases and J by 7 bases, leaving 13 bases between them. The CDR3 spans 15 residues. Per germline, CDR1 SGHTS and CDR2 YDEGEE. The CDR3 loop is CASSLGVWGSEKLFF. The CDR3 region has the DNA TGTGCCAGCAGCTTGGGGGTATGGGGCAGTGAAAAACTGTTTTTT.

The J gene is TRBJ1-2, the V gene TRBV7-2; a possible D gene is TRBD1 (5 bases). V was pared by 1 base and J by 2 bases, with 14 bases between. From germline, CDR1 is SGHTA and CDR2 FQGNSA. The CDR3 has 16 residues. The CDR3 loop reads CASSLGAGTDNYGYTF. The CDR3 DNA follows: TGTGCCAGCAGCTTAGGAGCCGGGACTGACAACTATGGCTACACCTTC.

The CDR3 DNA sequence: TGTGCCAGCAGCTACGCCGGGCCCTATTACGAGCAGTACTTC. Amino acid sequence: CASSYAGPYYEQYF. This chain connects TRBV7-9 to TRBJ2-7; the D is unclear. The germline V gene encodes CDR1 SEHNR and CDR2 FQNEAQ (reference sequence). The CDR3 length is 14 residues. V was clipped by 4 bases and J by 4 bases, with 14 bases between them.

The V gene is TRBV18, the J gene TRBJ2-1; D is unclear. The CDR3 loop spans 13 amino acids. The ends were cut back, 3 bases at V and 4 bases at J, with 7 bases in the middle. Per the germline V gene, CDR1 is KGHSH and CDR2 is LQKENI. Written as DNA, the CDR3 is TGTGCCAGCTCACCCCAAGCGTACAATGAGCAGTTCTTC. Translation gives CASSPQAYNEQFF.

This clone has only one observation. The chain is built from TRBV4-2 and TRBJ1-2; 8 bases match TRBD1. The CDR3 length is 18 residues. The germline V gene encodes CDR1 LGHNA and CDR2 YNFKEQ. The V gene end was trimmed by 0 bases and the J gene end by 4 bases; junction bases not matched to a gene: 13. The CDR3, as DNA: TGTGCCAGCAGCCAAGATCGGGGGGACAGGTCTCTACCCTATGGCTACACCTTC. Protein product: CASSQDRGDRSLPYGYTF.

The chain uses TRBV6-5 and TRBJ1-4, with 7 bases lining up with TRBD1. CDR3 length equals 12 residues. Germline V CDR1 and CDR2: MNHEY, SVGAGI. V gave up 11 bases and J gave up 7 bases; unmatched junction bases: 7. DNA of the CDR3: TGTGCCGTCCAGGGACAGCTTGAAAAACTGTTTTTT. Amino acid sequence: CAVQGQLEKLFF.

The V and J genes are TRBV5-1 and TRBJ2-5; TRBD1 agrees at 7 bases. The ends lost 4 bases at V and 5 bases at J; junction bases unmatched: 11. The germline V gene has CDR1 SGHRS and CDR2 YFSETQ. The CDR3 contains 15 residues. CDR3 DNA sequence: TGCGCCAGCAGCCCAAACCCAACAGGGGCCGAGACCCAGTACTTC. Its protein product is CASSPNPTGAETQYF.

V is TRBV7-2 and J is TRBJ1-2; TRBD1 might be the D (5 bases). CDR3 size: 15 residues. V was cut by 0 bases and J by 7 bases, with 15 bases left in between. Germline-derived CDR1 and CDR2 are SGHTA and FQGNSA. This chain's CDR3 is CASSLAQIDRRGYTF. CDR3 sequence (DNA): TGTGCCAGCAGCTTAGCGCAGATTGACAGACGTGGCTACACCTTC.